This T cell receptor (beta chain) was found in a study of blood T cell repertoires in COVID-19. This CDR3 comprises 15 residues. V gave up 3 bases and J gave up 1 base; unmatched junction bases: 4. The germline CDR1 and CDR2 sequences are MDHEN and SYDVKM. Here immunoSEQ multiplex PCR was the method, and the copy in TCRdb shows in-frame clones only, minus some. The repertoire has about 210,000 clones, 86% of them found once; the top ten carry around 0.76%. The rearrangement links TRBV28 to TRBJ2-3; TRBD1 matches 7 bases. The sequence was collected from a woman between 70 and 85 years old with acute or convalescent COVID-19. Sequencing was performed on peripheral blood. The CDR3 loop is CASSFRQGGTDTQYF. The CDR3 nucleotides are TGTGCCAGCAGTTTCCGACAGGGAGGCACAGATACGCAGTATTTT.